The next 26 T cell receptor beta chains were all read from a single sample in a study of identical twins. From the 5' RACE reads, TCRdb called clonotypes with MiXCR, one entry per CDR3 protein. The profile shows approximately 630,000 distinct CDR3 sequences, around 7.5% of them singletons. These records were also assigned to another study, of yellow fever vaccine responses in identical twins.

The sample was PBMCs. Receptors were obtained from a woman younger than 35 in good health.

The CDR3 nucleotides are TGTGCCAGCAGCCGCGGGACCGCACCCCACAATGAGCAGTTCTTC. It encodes CASSRGTAPHNEQFF. V gene TRBV28 combines with J gene TRBJ2-1, with D tentatively TRBD2 (6 bases). The CDR3 sequence is 15 residues long. In germline, CDR1 is MDHEN, CDR2 SYDVKM. Trimming shortened V by 6 bases and J by 5 bases, and 17 bases separated the two germline ends.

There are many counts of this clonotype. This chain connects TRBV12-3 or TRBV12-4 to TRBJ2-5; no clear D. This CDR3 has 16 amino acids. V was trimmed by 2 bases and J by 2 bases, leaving 15 bases between them. In nucleotides, the CDR3 is TGTGCCAGCAGTTTAAGTACAATCGGTATACAAGAGACCCAGTACTTC. Residues: CASSLSTIGIQETQYF.

The rearrangement uses TRBV5-6 and TRBJ2-7; perhaps TRBD1 as D (5 bases). Germline-derived CDR1 and CDR2 are SGHDT and YYEEEE. The CDR3 runs 14 residues. V was pared by 4 bases and J by 4 bases, with 15 bases between. Here the CDR3 reads CASSRKGALYEQYV. In nucleotides, the CDR3 is TGTGCCAGCAGCCGGAAAGGGGCTTTGTACGAGCAGTACGTC.

This clonotype occurred many times. The chain combines TRBV4-1 with TRBJ1-2, with D perhaps matching TRBD1 (5 bases). CDR1 is MGHRA and CDR2 is YSYEKL in the germline V gene. The V end lost 3 bases, the J end lost 4 bases, and 18 bases lay between the germline ends. The CDR3 is 16 residues long. This chain's CDR3 is CASSQGGIRILYGYTF. The CDR3 DNA follows: TGCGCCAGCAGCCAGGGGGGGATCCGTATTCTCTATGGCTACACCTTC.

This clonotype occurred a few times. The chain is built from TRBV18 and TRBJ2-7; D may be TRBD2 (5 bases). Trimming left V 2 bases short and J 5 bases short, with 7 bases between. Germline V gene lookup returns CDR1 KGHSH and CDR2 LQKENI. The CDR3 sequence is 12 residues long. The DNA of the CDR3 is TGTGCCAGCTCACCAGTAGCGAACGAGCAGTACTTC. Protein sequence: CASSPVANEQYF.

This clonotype was observed at least ten times. The chain joins TRBV7-8 to TRBJ1-1; unclear D gene. Germline V gene data show CDR1 as SGHVS and CDR2 as FQNEAQ. V dropped 3 bases and J dropped 1 base, with 9 bases sitting between them. The CDR3 is made up of 14 amino acids. The CDR3 DNA sequence: TGTGCCAGCAGCTTCACAGCGGGGAACACTGAAGCTTTCTTT. Translated: CASSFTAGNTEAFF.

This clonotype was found many times. The gene calls are TRBV11-2 and TRBJ2-1; TRBD2 might be the D (5 bases). The CDR3 has 15 amino acids. Germline V CDR1 and CDR2: SGHAT, FQNNGV. The V and J ends lost 4 bases and 2 bases respectively, with 12 bases between them. This CDR3 reads CASSSRSLAYNEQFF. CDR3 bases: TGTGCCAGCAGCTCCCGCTCACTAGCCTACAATGAGCAGTTCTTC.

This clonotype was recorded at least ten times. The chain joins TRBV27 to TRBJ2-2; D remains ambiguous. From germline, CDR1 is MNHEY and CDR2 SMNVEV (reference sequence). CDR3 size: 12 residues. V was pared by 2 bases and J by 6 bases, with 4 bases between. This CDR3 reads CASSLRSGELFF. The CDR3 coding sequence is TGTGCCAGCAGTTTACGTTCCGGGGAGCTGTTTTTT.

The chain links TRBV3-1 to TRBJ2-5; D ambiguous. Germline V CDR1 and CDR2: LGHDT, YNNKEL (reference sequence). This CDR3 is built from 17 residues. The V end lost 0 bases, the J end lost 2 bases, and 16 bases lay between the germline ends. This CDR3 reads CASSQESQLELQETQYF. The CDR3 DNA sequence: TGTGCCAGCAGCCAAGAAAGTCAGCTGGAACTTCAAGAGACCCAGTACTTC.

V is TRBV19 and J is TRBJ1-6; a possible D gene is TRBD1 (6 bases). Trimming took off 5 bases at V and 9 bases at J, with 14 bases between the two ends. CDR3 length: 14 residues. CDR1 is LNHDA, CDR2 SQIVND, per germline (reference sequence). CDR3 in amino acids: CASSGGPIGSPLHF. DNA for the CDR3: TGTGCCAGTAGTGGGGGGCCTATTGGTTCACCCCTCCACTTT.

The chain links TRBV7-6 to TRBJ2-7, with D unresolved. CDR1 is SGHVS, CDR2 FNYEAQ, per germline. The CDR3 has 15 residues. V lost 5 bases and J lost 4, with 18 bases in between. The CDR3 protein is CASSKDLGFGYEQYF. The CDR3 nucleotides read TGTGCCAGCAGCAAAGACCTTGGGTTCGGGTACGAGCAGTACTTC.

This clonotype appeared a few times. The chain has TRBV7-8 and TRBJ2-7, with no clear D. The V gene lost 5 bases and the J gene lost 3 bases, with 17 bases spanning the gap. The germline V gene encodes CDR1 SGHVS and CDR2 FQNEAQ. The CDR3 sequence is 15 residues long. This CDR3 is CASSNTGSKIYEQYF. The CDR3 DNA reads as TGTGCCAGCAGCAATACCGGGTCCAAAATCTACGAGCAGTACTTC.

The rearrangement links TRBV9 to TRBJ1-1, with a possible D match to TRBD1 (6 bases). The germline V and J ends were trimmed by 3 bases and 0 bases, with 18 bases remaining between them. This CDR3 is 17 amino acids long. The germline gives CDR1 SGDLS, CDR2 YYNGEE. The CDR3 sequence is CASSALRGADMNTEAFF. In nucleotides, the CDR3 is TGTGCCAGCAGCGCCCTTCGGGGGGCGGACATGAACACTGAAGCTTTCTTT.

This clonotype was counted at least ten times. An end of the junction differs from the germline gene, which may be a read error. The V call is TRBV29-1, the J call TRBJ1-2, with 7 bases lining up with TRBD1. Germline V gene sequence: CDR1 SQVTM, CDR2 ANQGSEA. The CDR3 is 14 amino acids. The CDR3: CSVEDRELGYGYTF. CDR3 DNA sequence: TGCAGCGTCGAAGACAGGGAGTTGGGCTATGGCTACACCTTC.

Many counts were recorded for this clonotype. The V and J genes are TRBV28 and TRBJ2-2; D gene uncertain. The germline V and J ends were trimmed by 4 bases and 0 bases, with 12 bases remaining between them. The CDR3 covers 16 residues. CDR1 and CDR2 (germline): MDHEN, SYDVKM. CDR3 nucleotide sequence: TGTGCCAGCAGTTATCCTAGGACGGCGAACACCGGGGAGCTGTTTTTT. This translates into CASSYPRTANTGELFF.

This clonotype was picked up many times. The J gene is TRBJ1-1, the V gene TRBV28, with a possible D match to TRBD1 (5 bases). This CDR3 spans 15 amino acids. V was clipped by 6 bases and J by 0 bases, with 14 bases between them. Germline V gives CDR1 MDHEN, CDR2 SYDVKM. CDR3 sequence: CASSLPGRMNTEAFF. The DNA for the CDR3 is TGTGCCAGCAGCCTACCGGGACGGATGAACACTGAAGCTTTCTTT.

This clonotype was seen repeatedly, ten times or more. The chain links TRBV5-1 to TRBJ1-1; D is perhaps TRBD1 (6 bases). CDR3 length: 13 residues. Trimming removed 3 bases from V and 1 base from J, with 7 bases in between. Germline loops: CDR1 SGHRS, CDR2 YFSETQ. The CDR3 nucleotides read TGCGCCAGCAGCTGGGGACAGAACACTGAAGCTTTCTTT. Protein product: CASSWGQNTEAFF.

The rearrangement joins TRBV27 to TRBJ2-1; D gene ambiguous. The germline gives CDR1 MNHEY, CDR2 SMNVEV (reference sequence). With 3 bases removed from V and 9 bases from J, the gap between germline ends came to 15 bases. This CDR3 spans 14 amino acids. CDR3 bases: TGTGCCAGCAGTTTTGACCAGGACCGCGCTGAGCAGTTCTTC. As protein: CASSFDQDRAEQFF.

There are a few counts of this clonotype. The J gene is TRBJ2-1, the V gene TRBV28, with D possibly TRBD2 on 5 matching bases. Germline loops: CDR1 MDHEN, CDR2 SYDVKM. This CDR3 comprises 15 residues. The germline V and J ends were trimmed by 2 bases and 5 bases, with 13 bases remaining between them. Here the CDR3 reads CASSLASNLHNEQFF. The DNA for the CDR3 is TGTGCCAGCAGTTTAGCTAGCAATCTTCACAATGAGCAGTTCTTC.

Concerning this clonotype: Relative to the germline gene, one junction end is altered; a read error may explain this. For the CDR3, the DNA is TGCAGTGCTAGAAAGGACAGCTACGGGCAGTACTTC. It is translated as CSARKDSYGQYF. The rearrangement links TRBV20-1 to TRBJ2-7, with D perhaps TRBD1 (6 bases). CDR1 is DFQATT and CDR2 is SNEGSKA in the germline V gene (reference sequence). The CDR3 contains 12 residues.

Ten or more counts support this clonotype. CDR3 loop: CASSSGWPANTQYF. For the CDR3, the DNA is TGTGCCAGCAGCAGCGGTTGGCCCGCGAATACGCAGTATTTT. The chain combines TRBV7-9 with TRBJ2-3; tentative D call: TRBD2 (5 bases). The V end lost 5 bases, the J end lost 7 bases, and 16 bases lay between the germline ends. The CDR3 is made up of 14 amino acids. Germline values: CDR1 SEHNR, CDR2 FQNEAQ (reference sequence).

This clonotype was detected many times. In DNA, the CDR3 is TGCGCCAGCAGCAGTGGCGGGAGGGCTTCAACCTACAATGAGCAGTTCTTC. Encoded protein: CASSSGGRASTYNEQFF. This rearrangement joins TRBV5-1 to TRBJ2-1, with 9 bases that match TRBD2. The V segment lost 4 bases and the J segment 2 bases; nucleotides outside the gene matches: 10. The CDR3 covers 17 residues. In germline, CDR1 is SGHRS, CDR2 YFSETQ.

The chain employs TRBV23-1 and TRBJ2-7; possibly TRBD2 for D (5 bases). TRBV23-1 is sorted into the ORF group, with uncertain function. Trimming took off 3 bases at V and 3 bases at J, with 12 bases between the two ends. This CDR3 contains 14 residues. The CDR3 region is CASSQEERNYEQYV. Here the CDR3 DNA reads TGCGCCAGCAGTCAGGAGGAAAGGAACTACGAGCAGTACGTC.

This clonotype was recorded a few times. This chain links TRBV13 with TRBJ2-7; 7 positions match TRBD2. J was trimmed by 2 bases and V by 5 bases; bases with no gene match: 6. Germline CDR1 and CDR2: PRHDT and FYEKMQ (reference sequence). The CDR3 extends over 14 amino acids. The CDR3 bases are TGTGCCAGCAGCCCTCGGGACTACCCCTACGAGCAGTACGTC. It specifies CASSPRDYPYEQYV.

This clonotype was detected a few times. V usage is TRBV6-1 and J usage is TRBJ2-5, with D unclear. V lost 6 bases, J lost 2 bases, and 13 bases lay in between. The CDR3 totals 14 residues. The V gene's germline CDR1 is MNHNS and CDR2 SASEGT. The CDR3 sequence: CASSSPKSQETQYF. The DNA for the CDR3 is TGTGCCAGCAGCTCACCGAAGAGTCAAGAGACCCAGTACTTC.

This clonotype was found a few times. This chain joins TRBV7-8 and TRBJ2-1; no clear D gene. The CDR3 is 16 residues long. The V end was cut by 6 bases, the J end by 0 bases, with 15 bases between. Germline assignment: CDR1 SGHVS and CDR2 FQNEAQ. The chain's CDR3 is CASSPLPFSSYNEQFF. In nucleotides, the CDR3 is TGTGCCAGCAGTCCCTTACCGTTCAGCTCCTACAATGAGCAGTTCTTC.